This T cell receptor beta chain was retrieved from a study of beta chain features in type 1 diabetes. The authors sorted CD4+ naive, central memory, regulatory and stem cell-like memory cells via CD45RO/CCR7/CD25/CD127/CD95/CD27. Study-level results: A moderate, significant TCRB CDR3 shortening appeared in type 1 diabetes across four CD4+ subsets. Naive, central memory and Treg TCRB repertoires seemed to resemble each other more closely in patients than they did in healthy donors. HLA effects on TCRB rearrangement stayed unresolved here.

Trimming stripped 3 bases from V and 4 bases from J, with 9 bases between. Germline CDR1 reads ENHRY; CDR2 reads SYGVKD. The CDR3 consists of 13 residues. In the case of this clone: The antigen remains unidentified.

Sequencing targeted expressed TCRB transcripts, as all isolated RNA had been reverse transcribed. Mean read depth for naive, central memory and regulatory T cell samples was 3.5 million or so reads. Method: immunoSEQ multiplex PCR; TCRdb's copy keeps in-frame clones and lacks some. The sample yields roughly 340,000 clones, roughly 13% seen once. The specimen was naive CD4+ T cells from blood. The receptor's source is a young woman with type 1 diabetes. The chain carries TRBV10-3 and TRBJ1-2; D might be TRBD1 (5 bases). CDR3 sequence: CAISDRAVYGYTF. The DNA of the CDR3 is TGTGCCATCAGTGACAGGGCTGTCTATGGCTACACCTTC.